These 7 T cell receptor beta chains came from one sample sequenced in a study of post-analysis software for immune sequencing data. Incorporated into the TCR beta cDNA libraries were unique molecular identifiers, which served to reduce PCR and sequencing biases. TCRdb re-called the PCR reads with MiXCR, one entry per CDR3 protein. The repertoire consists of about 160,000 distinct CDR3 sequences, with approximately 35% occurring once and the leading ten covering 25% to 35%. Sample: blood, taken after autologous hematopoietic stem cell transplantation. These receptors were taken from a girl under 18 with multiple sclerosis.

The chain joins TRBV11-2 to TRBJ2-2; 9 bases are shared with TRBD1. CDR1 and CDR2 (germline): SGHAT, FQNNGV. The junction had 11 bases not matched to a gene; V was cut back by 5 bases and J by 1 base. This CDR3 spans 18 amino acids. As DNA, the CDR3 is TGTGCCAGCAGCCCCCAGGGACAGGGTTCTTGGAACACCGGGGAGCTGTTTTTT. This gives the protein CASSPQGQGSWNTGELFF.

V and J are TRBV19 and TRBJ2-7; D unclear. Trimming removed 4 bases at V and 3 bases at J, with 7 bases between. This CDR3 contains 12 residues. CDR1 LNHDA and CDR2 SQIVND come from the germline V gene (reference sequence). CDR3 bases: TGTGCCAGTAGTAATCAGTACTACGAGCAGTACTTC. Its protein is CASSNQYYEQYF.

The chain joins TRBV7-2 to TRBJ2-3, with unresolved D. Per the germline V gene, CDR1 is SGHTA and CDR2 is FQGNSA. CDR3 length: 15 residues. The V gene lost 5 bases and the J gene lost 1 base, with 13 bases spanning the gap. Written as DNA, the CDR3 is TGTGCCAGCAGCCCTGAAGGGCAGGGCACAGATACGCAGTATTTT. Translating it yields CASSPEGQGTDTQYF.

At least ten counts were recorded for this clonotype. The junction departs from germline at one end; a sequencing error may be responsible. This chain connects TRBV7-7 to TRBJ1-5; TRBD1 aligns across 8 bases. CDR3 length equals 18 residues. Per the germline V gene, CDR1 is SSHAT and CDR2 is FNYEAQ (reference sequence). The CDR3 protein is CASSHGPQGASPDQPQHF. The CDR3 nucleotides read TGTGCTAGCAGCCACGGGCCCCAGGGGGCCTCGCCAGATCAGCCCCAGCATTTT. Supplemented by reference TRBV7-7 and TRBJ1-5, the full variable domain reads GAGVSQSPRYKVTKRGQDVTLRCDPISSHATLYWYQQALGQGPEFLTYFNYEAQPDKSGLPSDRFSAERPEGSISTLTIQRTEQRDSAMYRCASSHGPQGASPDQPQHFGDGTRLSIL.

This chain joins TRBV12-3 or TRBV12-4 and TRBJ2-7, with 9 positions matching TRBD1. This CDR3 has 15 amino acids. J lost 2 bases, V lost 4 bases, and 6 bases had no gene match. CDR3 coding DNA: TGTGCCAGCAGTTCCGGGACAGGGTGGCCCTACGAGCAGTACTTC. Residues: CASSSGTGWPYEQYF.

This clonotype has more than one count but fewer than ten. The CDR3 DNA follows: TGCAGCGTTGAAACCTATGGCTACACCTTC. Protein product: CSVETYGYTF. The chain is built from TRBV29-1 and TRBJ1-2; D unresolved. Germline V gives CDR1 SQVTM, CDR2 ANQGSEA. Between the trimmed V and J ends, which lost 2 bases and 4 bases, there was a span of 2 bases. The CDR3 contains 10 residues.

Here the CDR3 DNA reads TGTGCCAGCAGCCCGAAGAGCGGGAGTCGGATATGGGAGCAGTTCTTC. Translated, it gives CASSPKSGSRIWEQFF. The chain joins TRBV14 to TRBJ2-1; 8 nucleotides line up with TRBD2. V lost 4 bases to trimming and J lost 10 bases; unmatched junction nucleotides: 15. The CDR3 totals 16 residues. Germline-derived CDR1 and CDR2 are SGHDN and FVKESK.